Below are 10 T cell receptor beta chains sequenced from a single sample in a study of blood T cell repertoires in COVID-19. Repertoires were generated with immunoSEQ multiplex PCR, while TCRdb's copy carries only in-frame clones and drops some. The table has roughly 250,000 clones, over 75% seen once; the top ten hold 2% to 2.5%. What was sequenced was peripheral blood. These receptors all come from a woman in her forties who had recovered from COVID-19.

J is TRBJ2-3 and V is TRBV28; D possibly corresponds to TRBD2 (6 bases). The V and J ends lost 2 bases and 4 bases respectively, with 16 bases between them. Germline V lookup: CDR1 MDHEN, CDR2 SYDVKM. This CDR3 has 16 amino acids. This CDR3 is CASSLLGRLGADTQYF. DNA of the CDR3: TGTGCCAGCAGTTTACTAGGGAGGCTGGGTGCAGATACGCAGTATTTT.

The chain joins TRBV15 to TRBJ1-2, with a weak D call TRBD1 (5 bases). Germline loops: CDR1 LNHNV, CDR2 YYDKDF (reference sequence). The germline V and J ends were trimmed by 1 base and 6 bases, with 18 bases remaining between them. The CDR3 is 16 amino acids. As DNA, the CDR3 is TGTGCCACCAGCAGAGGGGGTGGGGCCAGGGCAGATGGCTACACCTTC. Residues: CATSRGGGARADGYTF.

This sequence joins TRBV4-1 and TRBJ1-2, with 8 bases fitting TRBD1. V lost 2 bases, J lost 4 bases, and 3 bases stayed unmatched. This CDR3 is built from 14 residues. The germline CDR1 and CDR2 sequences are MGHRA and YSYEKL. CDR3 nucleotides: TGCGCCAGCAGCCAATCAGGGGGCTCCTATGGCTACACCTTC. Protein: CASSQSGGSYGYTF.

The chain links TRBV5-5 to TRBJ2-1, with D maybe TRBD2 (5 bases). This CDR3 has 16 amino acids. Germline V gene data show CDR1 as SGHKS and CDR2 as YYEKEE (reference sequence). Trimming shortened V by 6 bases and J by 2 bases, and 18 bases separated the two germline ends. The CDR3 here is CASTPSFGITYNEQFF. The CDR3 DNA reads as TGTGCCAGCACCCCATCTTTCGGGATCACCTACAATGAGCAGTTCTTC. The complete variable domain, with remaining parts taken from reference TRBV5-5 and TRBJ2-1, reads DAGVTQSPTHLIKTRGQQVTLRCSPISGHKSVSWYQQVLGQGPQFIFQYYEKEERGRGNFPDRFSARQFPNYSSELNVNALLLGDSALYLCASTPSFGITYNEQFFGPGTRLTVL.

This chain joins TRBV5-6 and TRBJ2-7; tentative D call: TRBD2 (5 bases). Germline lookup yields CDR1 SGHDT and CDR2 YYEEEE. The CDR3 length is 17 residues. Trimming left V 0 bases short and J 5 bases short, with 21 bases between. CDR3 in DNA: TGTGCCAGCAGCTTGGAGACGGGGTATGGTATAAAGAACGAGCAGTACTTC. Its protein product is CASSLETGYGIKNEQYF.

This sequence joins TRBV3-1 (or the pseudogene TRBV3-2) and TRBJ2-1; D is unclear. Trimming pared 2 bases from V and 7 bases from J, leaving 9 bases between. Germline V gives CDR1 LGHDT, CDR2 YNNKEL (reference sequence). This CDR3 is built from 13 residues. CDR3 nucleotides: TGTGCCAGCAGCCAAATGTTACAAAATGAGCAGTTCTTC. It codes for CASSQMLQNEQFF.

The chain links TRBV7-9 to TRBJ1-1, with a tentative D call TRBD1 (5 bases). V was pared by 5 bases and J by 0 bases, with 19 bases between. The CDR3 has 17 amino acids. Germline CDR1 and CDR2: SEHNR and FQNEAQ (reference sequence). Here the CDR3 DNA reads TGTGCCAGCAGCCTACTTCAGGGAACCGGAATGAACACTGAAGCTTTCTTT. This translates into CASSLLQGTGMNTEAFF.

CDR3 in DNA: TGTGCCAGCAGGGGGAGCTACGAGCAGTACTTC. Its protein is CASRGSYEQYF. The V call is TRBV2, the J call TRBJ2-7; D possibly corresponds to TRBD2 (5 bases). Germline CDR1 and CDR2: SNHLY and FYNNEI. The CDR3 covers 11 residues. V shed 6 bases and J shed 3 bases, with 6 bases lying between them.

The rearrangement joins TRBV28 to TRBJ1-4; weak D call: TRBD1 (5 bases). V was cut by 5 bases and J by 5 bases, with 18 bases left in between. The CDR3 covers 16 residues. The germline gives CDR1 MDHEN, CDR2 SYDVKM. As DNA, the CDR3 is TGTGCCAGCAGTCCCACCGACAGTCCATCCAATGAAAAACTGTTTTTT. Translating it yields CASSPTDSPSNEKLFF.

CDR3 nucleotides: TGTGCCAGCAGCCAACCTCCACCGGGACAGGGTTACTATGGCTACACCTTC. It encodes CASSQPPPGQGYYGYTF. V usage is TRBV28 and J usage is TRBJ1-2, with TRBD1 matching 9 bases. This CDR3 spans 17 amino acids. Unmatched junction bases numbered 14, after V lost 6 bases and J lost 3 bases. Germline assignment: CDR1 MDHEN and CDR2 SYDVKM.